These T cell receptor beta chains were read from a single sample in a study of a mutant IDH1 vaccine in newly diagnosed glioma. Their antigen targets remain unknown. TCRdb keeps only in-frame clones here, not all; method: immunoSEQ multiplex PCR. The top ten clones hold approximately 5.4% of a sample with 84,000 or so clones, approximately 80% of them seen once. The material sequenced was PBMCs, taken from a glioma patient whose treatment included an IDH1 peptide vaccine. These receptor sequences come from a man aged 40-49 years with glioma. The CDR3 runs from the conserved cysteine through the conserved F or W. D genes are given only for firm matches. Size is omitted from some rows. Given values are once, few, many or a class for expanded clones.

d_call clone_size j_call v_call cdr3_nt cdr3_aa
TRBD1 . TRBJ1-6 TRBV5-6 TGTGCCAGCAGCCTGGGACAGGGGCGGAATTCACCCCTCCACTTT CASSLGQGRNSPLHF
TRBD1 . TRBJ1-3 TRBV7-9 TGTGCCAGCAGCCGATGGGACAGTCCCTCTGGAAACACCATATATTTT CASSRWDSPSGNTIYF
. . TRBJ1-3 TRBV10-3 TGTGCCATCAGTGATCTTGGCTCTGGAAACACCATATATTTT CAISDLGSGNTIYF
. . TRBJ1-1 TRBV6-5 TGTGCCAGCAGTTACTCGTGGGGAGAGAACACTGAAGCTTTCTTT CASSYSWGENTEAFF
. . TRBJ2-7 TRBV6-1 TGTGCCAGCAGTCACAGGGAGGGGAGTTACGAGCAGTACTTC CASSHREGSYEQYF
. once TRBJ1-2 TRBV18 TGTGCCAGCTCACCGGGTGTCCAGCGGAACTATGGCTACACCTTC CASSPGVQRNYGYTF
. once TRBJ2-7 TRBV25-1 TGTGCCAGCCAGGGGATCTACGAGCAGTACTTC CASQGIYEQYF
TRBD1 . TRBJ2-7 TRBV2 TGTGCCAGCATGGTGGCAGGGGGCTTCTACGAGCAGTACTTC CASMVAGGFYEQYF
TRBD2 . TRBJ2-5 TRBV7-6 TGTGCCAGCAGCTTAGGTTGGGTAGCGGGAGTCCAAGAGACCCAGTACTTC CASSLGWVAGVQETQYF
TRBD1 . TRBJ2-3 TRBV5-8 TGTGCCAGCAGCCCCGGGACAGGGTCCTCAGATACGCAGTATTTT CASSPGTGSSDTQYF
. . TRBJ2-1 TRBV9 TGTGCCAGCAGCGTGGCGGAGAACAATGAGCAGTTCTTC CASSVAENNEQFF
TRBD2 . TRBJ2-5 TRBV9 TGTGCCAGCAGCGTAGAGAGCGGGAGGAGGTGGGAGACCCAGTACTTC CASSVESGRRWETQYF
. . TRBJ2-2 TRBV5-6 TGTGCCAGCAGCTTGGGTAGCGGAACCGGGGAGCTGTTTTTT CASSLGSGTGELFF
. once TRBJ2-5 TRBV7-2 TGTGCCAGCAGCTTGGGGCAGGGGTATAGAGAGACCCAGTACTTC CASSLGQGYRETQYF
. . TRBJ2-7 TRBV7-2 TGTGCCAGCTCGAACAGGGCCGGATCGAACGAGCAGTACTTC CASSNRAGSNEQYF
TRBD1 . TRBJ1-5 TRBV6-1 TGTGCCAGCAGCCACACCGGGACAGGGGGTCAGCCCCAGCATTTT CASSHTGTGGQPQHF
TRBD1 many TRBJ2-3 TRBV6-4 TGTGCCAGCAGTGACACGAGACAGGGGCCGGAAGATACGCAGTATTTT CASSDTRQGPEDTQYF
TRBD1 few TRBJ1-5 TRBV11-2 TGTGCCAGCAGCTCTGCGGGACAGTATAGCAATCAGCCCCAGCATTTT CASSSAGQYSNQPQHF
. . TRBJ1-1 TRBV19 TGTGCCACCGGGACCGCACTTTCAAACACTGAAGCTTTCTTT CATGTALSNTEAFF
TRBD1 . TRBJ2-7 TRBV9 TGTGCCAGCAGCGTGGACAGGGTTAATTCTTACGAGCAGTACTTC CASSVDRVNSYEQYF
. . TRBJ2-7 TRBV11-3 TGTGCCAGCAGCTTGAGCGGAACCACCTACGAGCAGTACTTC CASSLSGTTYEQYF
. . TRBJ2-7 TRBV28 TGTGCCAGCACTACAGACAGAGAGCAGTACTTC CASTTDREQYF
. . TRBJ2-7 TRBV4-2 TGTGCCAGCAGCCGGCGCAGCGGTTTCCCCCTCTACGAGCAGTACTTC CASSRRSGFPLYEQYF
. once TRBJ2-7 TRBV6-1 TGTGCCAGCAGAGTTGGACCGCTGAGCTCCTACGAGCAGTACTTC CASRVGPLSSYEQYF
. . TRBJ2-6 TRBV5-8 TGTGCCAGCAGCTTATCCAGCCTCTCTGGGGCCAACGTCCTGACTTTC CASSLSSLSGANVLTF
. . TRBJ1-2 TRBV6-6 TGTGCCAGCAGTTACCGGGCGACAGCTAACTATGGCTACACCTTC CASSYRATANYGYTF
TRBD1 . TRBJ1-5 TRBV6-9 TGTGCCAGCCGCCGGGACAGCTTGGGGCAGCCCCAGCATTTT CASRRDSLGQPQHF
TRBD2 . TRBJ2-2 TRBV7-9 TGTGCCAGCAGTCGGCTAGCGGGGAACACCGGGGAGCTGTTTTTT CASSRLAGNTGELFF
. once TRBJ2-5 TRBV4-3 TGCGCCAGCAGCCAGGGCCCCCAAGAGACCCAGTACTTC CASSQGPQETQYF
. few TRBJ1-2 TRBV27 TGTGCCAGCAGTACCGGGACCCTCTATGGCTACACCTTC CASSTGTLYGYTF
TRBD1 once TRBJ1-5 TRBV5-4 TGTGCCAGCAGCTCACAGGGGGACAATCAGCCCCAGCATTTT CASSSQGDNQPQHF
. once TRBJ1-5 TRBV6-5 TGTGCCAGCAGTTATTTTGACGGCGATCAGCCCCAGCATTTT CASSYFDGDQPQHF
. . TRBJ2-6 TRBV11-3 TGTGCCAGCAGCTTAGGTCCTCCCGCTGGGGCCAACGTCCTGACTTTC CASSLGPPAGANVLTF
TRBD1 . TRBJ2-7 TRBV7-9 TGTGCCAGCAGCCGTCCCGGGACAGGAGTCTCCTACGAGCAGTACTTC CASSRPGTGVSYEQYF
. once TRBJ1-2 TRBV5-6 TGTGCCAGCAGCTCGGCAACAGTGAACTATGGCTACACCTTC CASSSATVNYGYTF
TRBD1 many TRBJ1-4 TRBV19 TGTGCCAGTAATACCAGGGGGCCTATCGATGAAAAACTGTTTTTT CASNTRGPIDEKLFF
. . TRBJ2-7 TRBV18 TGTGCCAGCTCACCCCCAGGACAGAGCTACGAGCAGTACTTC CASSPPGQSYEQYF
TRBD1 . TRBJ2-6 TRBV5-5 TGTGCCAGCAGCACACTAAACAGGGGCCTCGGTTCTGGGGCCAACGTCCTGACTTTC CASSTLNRGLGSGANVLTF
. . TRBJ1-1 TRBV28 TGTGCCAGCAGTTTGACAGGCCCGAGCACTGAAGCTTTCTTT CASSLTGPSTEAFF
. . TRBJ2-3 TRBV5-1 TGCGCCAGCAGTCCGGACGGAGAGAGCACAGATACGCAGTATTTT CASSPDGESTDTQYF
. . TRBJ1-6 TRBV19 TGTGCCAGTAGTATCGAGGGCTTGGATTCACCCCTCCACTTT CASSIEGLDSPLHF
. . TRBJ2-7 TRBV30 TGTGCCTGGAGTCCCGGGACACTACCTTCCTACGAGCAGTACTTC CAWSPGTLPSYEQYF
. . TRBJ2-1 TRBV6-1 TGTGCCAGCAGTCCCCAAAGTGGGGGGCACAATGAGCAGTTCTTC CASSPQSGGHNEQFF
. . TRBJ2-2 TRBV4-3 TGCGCCAGCAGCCTGTACCAGGGGTTATACACCGGGGAGCTGTTTTTT CASSLYQGLYTGELFF
TRBD1 once TRBJ2-7 TRBV7-9 TGTGCCAGCAGCCGCCCGGGACAGGGCTCCTACGAGCAGTACTTC CASSRPGQGSYEQYF
. few TRBJ1-5 TRBV28 TGTGCCAGCAGGCTCAGCAATCAGCCCCAGCATTTT CASRLSNQPQHF
. . TRBJ2-5 TRBV9 TGTGCCAGCAGCGTAGTCGCAGGGGGGGAGACCCAGTACTTC CASSVVAGGETQYF
. . TRBJ2-7 TRBV6-4 TGTGCCAGCAATATCAGATGGGAGCAGTACTTC CASNIRWEQYF
TRBD1 . TRBJ2-1 TRBV18 TGTGCCAGCTCACCATTGGACAGGGACAATGAGCAGTTCTTC CASSPLDRDNEQFF
. . TRBJ2-5 TRBV7-2 TGTGCCAGCAGCTTAATTGGTAGCATCTCCCAGGGAGAGACCCAGTACTTC CASSLIGSISQGETQYF
. . TRBJ1-1 TRBV30 TGTGCCTGGAGTGTAGGGGTCGCAGCTTTCTTT CAWSVGVAAFF
TRBD1 . TRBJ1-2 TRBV7-2 TGTGCCAGCAGCTTAGCCGGGACAGGGTATGGCTACACCTTC CASSLAGTGYGYTF
TRBD1 . TRBJ2-7 TRBV15 TGTGCCACCAGCAGGCTCTGGACAGGCAAGTCCTACGAGCAGTACTTC CATSRLWTGKSYEQYF